Following are 6 T cell receptor beta chains from one sample sequenced in a study of T cell repertoires in cytomegalovirus infection. MiXCR, run by TCRdb on the reads, gives a single entry per CDR3 protein. Among more than 150,000 distinct CDR3 sequences listed, approximately 30% were seen once. The sequenced sample was PBMCs. These receptors originate from a human donor in good health (CMV status not recorded). Some clones in this sample may be carry-over from other donors' samples.

V gene TRBV6-2 or TRBV6-3 combines with J gene TRBJ2-4; D is uncertain. Germline values: CDR1 MNHEY, CDR2 SVGEGT. Trimming left V 2 bases short and J 2 bases short, with 7 bases between. This CDR3 comprises 14 residues. This chain's CDR3 is CASSYRWTKNIQYF. The CDR3 DNA is TGTGCCAGCAGTTACAGGTGGACCAAAAACATTCAGTACTTC.

V is TRBV7-3 and J is TRBJ1-2; D not certain. The germline CDR1 and CDR2 sequences are SGHTA and FQGTGA. V was clipped by 5 bases and J by 4 bases, with 17 bases between them. This CDR3 region has 15 residues. The CDR3 here is CASSPRGGGIYGYTF. CDR3 nucleotide sequence: TGTGCCAGCAGCCCGCGGGGTGGAGGGATCTATGGCTACACCTTC. The full variable domain, its missing parts supplied by reference TRBV7-3 and TRBJ1-2, is GAGVSQTPSNKVTEKGKYVELRCDPISGHTALYWYRQSLGQGPEFLIYFQGTGAADDSGLPNDRFFAVRPEGSVSTLKIQRTERGDSAVYLCASSPRGGGIYGYTFGSGTRLTVV.

This clonotype was seen at least ten times. This chain links TRBV7-2 with TRBJ2-2; D ambiguous. CDR1 is SGHTA, CDR2 FQGNSA, per germline. CDR3 length: 13 amino acids. Trimming shortened V by 4 bases and J by 13 bases, and 16 bases separated the two germline ends. In DNA form, the CDR3 reads TGTGCCAGCAGCTACGAATCACGCGATCGGCTGTTTTTT. Amino acid sequence: CASSYESRDRLFF.

This chain's CDR3 is CASSPGTEVLALHF. The DNA for the CDR3 is TGTGCCAGCTCGCCCGGGACAGAAGTTCTTGCCCTCCACTTT. The rearrangement joins TRBV18 to TRBJ1-6; 7 positions agree with TRBD1. There are 14 residues in the CDR3. Germline-derived CDR1 and CDR2 are KGHSH and LQKENI. V was clipped by 6 bases and J by 14 bases; unmatched bases: 13.

The chain joins TRBV2 to TRBJ2-7; D might be TRBD1 (7 bases). The CDR3 consists of 13 residues. With 1 base removed from V and 9 bases from J, the gap between germline ends came to 13 bases. Germline V gene sequence: CDR1 SNHLY, CDR2 FYNNEI. The CDR3 is CASSEERQGGQYF. For the CDR3, the DNA is TGTGCCAGCAGTGAAGAGAGACAGGGAGGGCAGTACTTC.

This clonotype has a handful of counts. The chain combines TRBV19 with TRBJ2-7; TRBD1 might be the D (5 bases). V was clipped by 1 base and J by 5 bases, with 15 bases between them. Germline lookup yields CDR1 LNHDA and CDR2 SQIVND (reference sequence). The CDR3 covers 15 residues. The DNA for the CDR3 is TGTGCCAGTAGTATAGGGATCGGCAGGGTGGACGAGCAGTACTTC. Amino acid sequence: CASSIGIGRVDEQYF.